This is a list of T cell receptor beta chains from one sample in a study of cytomegalovirus exposure and HLA in healthy donors. TCRdb's copy holds only in-frame clones and misses some; the assay was immunoSEQ multiplex PCR. This table holds about 170,000 clones, 65% to 80% found once. Sequencing input: PBMCs. These receptor sequences come from a female donor in good health and CMV-seronegative. Both conserved end residues are part of each CDR3. D genes are given only for firm matches. Where a row states a size, it is once, few, many or the class of an expanded clone; other rows omit it.

cdr3_nt cdr3_aa clone_size d_call j_call v_call cdr3_length
TGTGCCAGCAGTGAGGGGACAGGACCTACAGATACGCAGTATTTT CASSEGTGPTDTQYF - TRBD1 TRBJ2-3 TRBV6-1 15
TGTGCCAGCAGCCCCGGGACTAGAGTGTACGAGCAGTACTTC CASSPGTRVYEQYF - TRBD2 TRBJ2-7 TRBV7-9 14
TGTGCCAGCAGCCTGCGACTAGACAGTGGCGAGCAGTACTTC CASSLRLDSGEQYF few - TRBJ2-7 TRBV9 14
TGTGCCAGCAGGGGGACAGCTAACTATGGCTACACCTTC CASRGTANYGYTF - TRBD1 TRBJ1-2 TRBV13 13
TGTGCCAGCAGCTCGGGACAGCAAGAGACCCAGTACTTC CASSSGQQETQYF - TRBD1 TRBJ2-5 TRBV7-3 13
TGTGCCAGCAGTTACGCGGGTACCACTGAAGCTTTCTTT CASSYAGTTEAFF - - TRBJ1-1 TRBV6-5 13
TGTGCCAGCTCACTGGGACAGGCATCCTACAATGAGCAGTTCTTC CASSLGQASYNEQFF - TRBD1 TRBJ2-1 TRBV18 15
TGTGCCAGCAGAAGTACAGGGGAACTATATGGCTACACCTTC CASRSTGELYGYTF few TRBD1 TRBJ1-2 TRBV6-6 14
TGCGCCAGCAGTCAGGGGAAACTAGCGGGACAAATTATCTACGAGCAGTACTTC CASSQGKLAGQIIYEQYF - TRBD2 TRBJ2-7 TRBV23-1 18
TGCGCCAGCAGCCAAGGACAGGGCCCTCTTTTGACCGGGGCCAACGTCCTGACTTTC CASSQGQGPLLTGANVLTF - TRBD1 TRBJ2-6 TRBV4-1 19